This T cell receptor (beta chain) was identified during a study of T cell repertoires in aging, cancer and after chemotherapy. Trimming cost V 5 bases and J 3 bases, with 13 bases left between them. The CDR3 totals 14 residues. Germline V lookup: CDR1 SGHRS, CDR2 YFSETQ. Peripheral blood genomic DNA, not sorted cells or RNA, was the template. TRB rearrangements spanning V, D and J were amplified using mixed TRB-A/B primers. TCRdb itself ran the multiplex PCR reads through MiXCR, one entry per CDR3 protein. The sample has thousands of distinct CDR3 sequences, 32% seen once. Sequencing was performed on blood. The V gene is TRBV5-1, the J gene TRBJ2-3, with no clear D. The TCR comes from a human donor in good health. CDR3 bases: TGCGCCAGCAGGGTTGGGGTAGGAACAGATACGCAGTATTTT. Translation gives CASRVGVGTDTQYF.